The clone carrying this T cell receptor beta chain appeared a single time. The antigen is not known. Reverse transcribed after extraction, RNA yielded cDNA as the sequencing template. The table came from immunoSEQ multiplex PCR; TCRdb's copy has only in-frame clones and leaves some out. Among 270,000 or so clones, roughly 64% were seen once, and the ten largest hold more than 1.5%. Treatment indicated: oral pan-JAK inhibitor, 5-10 mg twice daily. The data belong to a study of CD8+ T cells in alopecia areata. Study-level background: Tofacitinib ran 6 to 18 months, followed by 6 months off drug. Study results and limitations: In blood and scalp, many expanded lesional clones persisted during tofacitinib. In patients, TCRs were shared less clearly than in mice, and HLA may possibly be involved.

The origin of this receptor is a human donor with alopecia areata. The sequencing here drew on CD4+ T cells sorted from blood, taken at week 24, from a patient treated with tofacitinib.

DNA for the CDR3: TGCGCCAGCAGCTTGGCCGATGGGTCGGATACGCAGTATTTT. Translating it yields CASSLADGSDTQYF. V gene TRBV5-1 combines with J gene TRBJ2-3; unclear D gene. Trimming left V 0 bases short and J 6 bases short, with 11 bases between. There are 14 residues in the CDR3. Germline CDR1 and CDR2: SGHRS and YFSETQ.